These T cell receptor beta chains were read from a single sample in a study of PD-1 blockade in classical Hodgkin lymphoma. Libraries were prepared by immunoSEQ multiplex PCR; TCRdb keeps only in-frame clonotypes and omits some of them. The sample holds tens of thousands of clones, approximately 80% seen once. Specimen: peripheral blood mononuclear cells (PBMCs), collected at baseline. The receptors derive from a human donor with classical Hodgkin lymphoma. The CDR3 runs from the conserved cysteine through the conserved F or W. The D gene is left open where the match is weak. Some rows have no size entry. The others give once, few or many, or a class for an expanded clone.

J gene,V gene,D gene,clone size,CDR3 protein,CDR3 DNA
TRBJ2-7,TRBV20-1,NA,NA,CSAREDYEQYF,TGCAGTGCTAGAGAAGACTACGAGCAGTACTTC
TRBJ2-1,TRBV7-9,NA,NA,CASSFSLQAISYNEQFF,TGTGCCAGCAGCTTTAGCCTACAGGCCATCTCCTACAATGAGCAGTTCTTC
TRBJ2-5,TRBV6-5,NA,NA,CASSSWRAPQYF,TGTGCCAGCAGTTCCTGGAGAGCGCCCCAGTACTTC
TRBJ2-1,TRBV29-1,NA,NA,CSVENPLSSYNEQFF,TGCAGCGTTGAAAACCCCTTGAGCTCCTACAATGAGCAGTTCTTC
TRBJ2-2,TRBV9,TRBD2,NA,CASSVDGGAGELFF,TGTGCCAGCAGCGTAGACGGGGGGGCCGGGGAGCTGTTTTTT
TRBJ1-2,TRBV18,NA,many,CASSPQGKYYGYTF,TGTGCCAGCTCACCTCAGGGGAAATACTATGGCTACACCTTC
TRBJ2-3,TRBV6-1,TRBD2,few,CASSGYMGLAGDPDTQYF,TGTGCCAGCAGTGGCTACATGGGACTAGCGGGAGACCCAGATACGCAGTATTTT
TRBJ2-6,TRBV29-1,NA,NA,CSTPFRAPPSGANVLTF,TGCAGCACCCCCTTTAGGGCGCCTCCCTCTGGGGCCAACGTCCTGACTTTC
TRBJ2-2,TRBV27,TRBD2,NA,CASSTLAANTGELFF,TGTGCCAGCAGTACACTAGCGGCGAACACCGGGGAGCTGTTTTTT
TRBJ1-4,TRBV9,NA,NA,CASSVDPGLEKLFF,TGTGCCAGCAGCGTAGACCCCGGGCTTGAAAAACTGTTTTTT
TRBJ1-5,TRBV19,NA,medium-sized,CASSRPGRSNQPQHF,TGTGCCAGTAGTCGGCCCGGGCGAAGCAATCAGCCCCAGCATTTT
TRBJ2-1,TRBV29-1,TRBD2,NA,CSVATSGIDDEQFF,TGCAGCGTAGCCACTAGCGGGATAGACGATGAGCAGTTCTTC
TRBJ1-5,TRBV5-6,NA,NA,CASSLQGYSNQPQHF,TGTGCCAGCAGCTTGCAGGGCTATAGCAATCAGCCCCAGCATTTT
TRBJ2-6,TRBV27,NA,NA,CASSSRGQPSGANVLTF,TGTGCCAGCAGTTCACGCGGGCAGCCCTCTGGGGCCAACGTCCTGACTTTC
TRBJ2-3,TRBV6-6,NA,NA,CASSYPAGTDTQYF,TGTGCCAGCAGTTATCCGGCGGGCACAGATACGCAGTATTTT
TRBJ1-1,TRBV10-3,NA,NA,CAISKQGMDTEAFF,TGTGCCATCAGTAAACAGGGTATGGACACTGAAGCTTTCTTT
TRBJ1-5,TRBV28,NA,NA,CASSLVSGGNQPQHF,TGTGCCAGCAGTTTGGTTTCAGGGGGCAATCAGCCCCAGCATTTT
TRBJ2-1,TRBV29-1,NA,NA,CSVEGGPYSSYNEQFF,TGCAGCGTTGAAGGTGGGCCTTACAGCTCCTACAATGAGCAGTTCTTC
TRBJ2-6,TRBV2,TRBD1,NA,CASTMGQAGGSGANVLTF,TGTGCCAGCACAATGGGACAGGCCGGGGGCTCTGGGGCCAACGTCCTGACTTTC
TRBJ1-6,TRBV5-4,NA,NA,CASSVGQRSPLHF,TGTGCCAGCAGCGTAGGACAGAGATCACCCCTCCACTTT
TRBJ1-1,TRBV4-1,NA,NA,CASSQFGELLSSEAFF,TGCGCCAGCAGCCAATTTGGGGAACTCCTTTCTTCTGAAGCTTTCTTT
TRBJ1-5,TRBV30,NA,NA,CAWSGQLNQPQHF,TGTGCCTGGAGTGGGCAGCTCAATCAGCCCCAGCATTTT
TRBJ2-1,TRBV4-2,NA,NA,CASSQGWEGGNSYNEQFF,TGTGCCAGCAGCCAAGGGTGGGAAGGGGGGAACTCCTACAATGAGCAGTTCTTC
TRBJ2-5,TRBV6-1,TRBD2,NA,CASRSGRAVETQYF,TGTGCCAGCAGGAGCGGGAGGGCCGTAGAGACCCAGTACTTC
TRBJ2-2,TRBV5-1,NA,few,CASNSLGYTGELFF,TGCGCCAGCAATTCTCTCGGTTACACCGGGGAGCTGTTTTTT
TRBJ2-7,TRBV6-5,NA,NA,CASSSSPYEQYF,TGTGCCAGCAGTTCCTCGCCCTACGAGCAGTACTTC
TRBJ1-1,TRBV6-1,NA,NA,CASSESTEAFF,TGTGCCAGCAGCGAAAGCACTGAAGCTTTCTTT
TRBJ2-7,TRBV11-1,NA,NA,CASSLVYEQYF,TGTGCCAGCAGCTTAGTCTACGAGCAGTACTTC
TRBJ2-6,TRBV5-1,NA,NA,CASSSDTPGANVLTF,TGCGCCAGCAGCTCTGACACTCCTGGGGCCAACGTCCTGACTTTC
TRBJ2-7,TRBV19,NA,NA,CASSIGGFGYEQYF,TGTGCCAGTAGTATTGGAGGGTTTGGGTACGAGCAGTACTTC
TRBJ2-7,TRBV15,NA,once,CATSTPWGVGAYEQYF,TGTGCCACCAGCACACCCTGGGGGGTAGGGGCCTACGAGCAGTACTTC
TRBJ2-2,TRBV28,NA,NA,CASSFYHGELFF,TGTGCCAGCAGTTTTTATCACGGGGAGCTGTTTTTT
TRBJ2-7,TRBV11-3,TRBD2,NA,CASSLVTGGTEQYF,TGTGCCAGCAGCTTAGTTACGGGAGGAACCGAGCAGTACTTC
TRBJ2-3,TRBV10-2,NA,once,CASSELAFYTDTQYF,TGCGCCAGCAGTGAACTAGCTTTCTACACAGATACGCAGTATTTT
TRBJ2-1,TRBV9,NA,few,CASSVEGDPRYNEQFF,TGTGCCAGCAGCGTAGAAGGGGATCCCCGGTACAATGAGCAGTTCTTC
TRBJ2-7,TRBV5-4,NA,NA,CASSSSDSVYEQYF,TGTGCCAGCAGCTCGTCCGACTCCGTCTACGAGCAGTACTTC
TRBJ1-1,TRBV20-1,NA,few,CSSAGKAEAFF,TGCAGTAGTGCAGGGAAGGCTGAAGCTTTCTTT
TRBJ1-2,TRBV7-9,NA,NA,CASSLVQGNNGYTF,TGTGCCAGCAGCTTAGTGCAGGGAAATAATGGCTACACCTTC
TRBJ2-2,TRBV7-6,NA,NA,CASSANGGNTGELFF,TGTGCCAGCAGCGCCAACGGAGGGAACACCGGGGAGCTGTTTTTT
TRBJ2-4,TRBV7-9,NA,few,CASSLELGRAYF,TGTGCCAGCAGCTTAGAGCTGGGACGGGCATACTTC
TRBJ2-2,TRBV7-3,TRBD2,NA,CASSLRLAGNTGELFF,TGTGCCAGCAGCTTAAGGCTAGCGGGGAACACCGGGGAGCTGTTTTTT
TRBJ1-5,TRBV27,NA,few,CASSLWGNQPQHF,TGTGCCAGCAGTTTATGGGGCAATCAGCCCCAGCATTTT
TRBJ1-4,TRBV4-1,NA,NA,CASSQDLRPNNEKLFF,TGCGCCAGCAGCCAAGATCTTCGGCCCAATAATGAAAAACTGTTTTTT
TRBJ1-1,TRBV6-6,TRBD1,NA,CASRRTGGTEAFF,TGTGCCAGCAGACGGACAGGGGGCACTGAAGCTTTCTTT
TRBJ1-3,TRBV29-1,NA,few,CSVQGGSNSGNTIYF,TGCAGCGTTCAAGGGGGATCGAACTCTGGAAACACCATATATTTT
TRBJ2-7,TRBV6-6,NA,NA,CASSYSLEGLSYEQYF,TGTGCCAGCAGTTACTCGCTAGAGGGGCTCTCCTACGAGCAGTACTTC
TRBJ2-7,TRBV21-1,NA,NA,CASSNPGREQYF,TGTGCCAGCAGCAATCCTGGGCGCGAGCAGTACTTC
TRBJ1-5,TRBV19,NA,NA,CAGGANQPQHF,TGTGCGGGAGGGGCCAATCAGCCCCAGCATTTT
TRBJ2-5,TRBV7-2,TRBD2,once,CASSRDGGAGETQYF,TGTGCCAGCAGTCGCGACGGGGGAGCGGGGGAGACCCAGTACTTC
TRBJ2-7,TRBV18,NA,NA,CASSPRRGLEEQYF,TGTGCCAGCTCCCCGCGCCGGGGGCTGGAAGAGCAGTACTTC
TRBJ2-3,TRBV6-1,NA,NA,CASSEPGKGTDTQYF,TGTGCCAGCAGTGAACCAGGGAAGGGAACAGATACGCAGTATTTT